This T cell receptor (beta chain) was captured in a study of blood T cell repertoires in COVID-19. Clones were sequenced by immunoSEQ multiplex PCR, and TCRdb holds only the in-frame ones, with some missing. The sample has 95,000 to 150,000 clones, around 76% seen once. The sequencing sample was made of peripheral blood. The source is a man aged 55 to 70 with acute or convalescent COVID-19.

Written as DNA, the CDR3 is TGTGCCAGCAGCGAAGGACAGGGACGGATTGGCTACACCTTC. This encodes CASSEGQGRIGYTF. The rearrangement links TRBV9 to TRBJ1-2; 8 bases are shared with TRBD1. V dropped 3 bases and J dropped 7; count of bases not matched to a gene: 8. Germline CDR1 is SGDLS and CDR2 is YYNGEE. The CDR3 is 14 residues long.